The present entry profiles one T cell receptor (beta chain) with its context. The antigen remains unidentified. Trimming cost V 4 bases and J 6 bases; bases outside gene matches: 1. Per germline, CDR1 GTSNPN and CDR2 SVGIG (reference sequence). The CDR3 contains 12 residues. This entry is derived from a study of T cell repertoires in ileal Crohn's disease. In the study overall: Patients had a median roughly 8-year disease duration, and approximately 36% were active smokers. About half of patients got postoperative therapy: roughly 12 thiopurines, approximately 18 anti-TNF. Notes on the study in general: Clonal expansions were more frequent in active smokers than non-smokers at surgery.

Clones were read by immunoSEQ multiplex PCR, and TCRdb kept only the in-frame ones, dropping some. The table lists about 5,000 clones, roughly 80% of them singletons. This sequence originates from an adult with Crohn's disease. The chain combines TRBV30 with TRBJ2-1, with 9 bases matching TRBD2. The material sequenced was ileal tissue. The CDR3 sequence is CAWKAGGNEQFF. The CDR3 bases are TGTGCCTGGAAAGCGGGGGGCAATGAGCAGTTCTTC.